The clone carrying this T cell receptor beta chain has just a few counts. Germline V lookup: CDR1 MNHEY, CDR2 SVGEGT. The CDR3 totals 16 residues. Trimming cost V 0 bases and J 1 base, with 12 bases left between them. A single record per CDR3 protein comes from TCRdb applying MiXCR to the RT-PCR reads. The sample yields more than 450,000 distinct CDR3 sequences, around 11% seen once. The sample belongs to a study of response to subunit inactivated influenza vaccine. These same records also appear under a second study, on T cells expressing NK-cell markers. Turning to that study: UMIs were included in TCR beta cDNA generated by 5'RACE template switching. Beta-chain profiling covered CD3+CD56+NKG2C+, CD3+CD56+NKG2C- and CD3+CD56-NKG2C+ sorted subsets. Sequencing covered eight donors, seven HCMV-seropositive and one seronegative. In several experiments, sorting was restricted to alpha-beta TCR T cells by an anti-gamma-delta TCR antibody.

Specimen: PBMCs from blood, collected on the day of vaccination. The sequence was collected from a man in his forties or fifties who received an inactivated influenza vaccine. The chain employs TRBV6-2 or TRBV6-3 and TRBJ1-1; D not certain. For the CDR3, the DNA is TGTGCCAGCAGTTACTCGGGTGGGATGAAGAACACTGAAGCTTTCTTT. Translation: CASSYSGGMKNTEAFF.